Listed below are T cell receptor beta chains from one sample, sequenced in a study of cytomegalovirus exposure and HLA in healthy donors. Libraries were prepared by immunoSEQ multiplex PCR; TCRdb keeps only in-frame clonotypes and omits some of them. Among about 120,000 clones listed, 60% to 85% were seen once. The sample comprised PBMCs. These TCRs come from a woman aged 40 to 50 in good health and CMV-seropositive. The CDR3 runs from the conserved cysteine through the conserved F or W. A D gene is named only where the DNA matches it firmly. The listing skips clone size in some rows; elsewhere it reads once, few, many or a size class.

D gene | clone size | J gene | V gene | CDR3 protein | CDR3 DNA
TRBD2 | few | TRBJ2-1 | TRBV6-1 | CASKTSGGGNEQFF | TGTGCCAGCAAGACTAGCGGGGGGGGCAATGAGCAGTTCTTC
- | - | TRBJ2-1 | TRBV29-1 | CSVPEGSSYNEQFF | TGCAGCGTGCCCGAAGGGAGCTCCTACAATGAGCAGTTCTTC
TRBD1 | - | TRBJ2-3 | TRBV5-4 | CASSQDAGGFTDTQYF | TGTGCCAGCAGCCAGGATGCAGGGGGCTTCACAGATACGCAGTATTTT
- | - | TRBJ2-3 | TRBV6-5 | CASSSEDTQYF | TGTGCCAGCAGTTCCGAGGATACGCAGTATTTT
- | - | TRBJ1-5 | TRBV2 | CASRSYTGSEPQHF | TGTGCCAGTCGGAGCTACACGGGGTCCGAGCCCCAGCATTTT
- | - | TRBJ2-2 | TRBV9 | CASSVVAGLNTGELFF | TGTGCCAGCAGCGTAGTGGCAGGACTAAACACCGGGGAGCTGTTTTTT
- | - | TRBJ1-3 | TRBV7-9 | CSSSLYPGGGNTIYF | TGTTCCAGCAGCTTATATCCGGGGGGAGGAAACACCATATATTTT
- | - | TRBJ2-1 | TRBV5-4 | CASSLTTDIEQFF | TGTGCCAGCAGCTTGACGACAGACATTGAGCAGTTCTTC
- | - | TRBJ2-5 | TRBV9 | CASSVDPSPETQYF | TGTGCCAGCAGCGTAGACCCGAGCCCCGAGACCCAGTACTTC
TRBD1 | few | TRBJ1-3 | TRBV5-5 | CASSLGTANGNTIYF | TGTGCCAGCAGCCTAGGGACAGCTAATGGAAACACCATATATTTT
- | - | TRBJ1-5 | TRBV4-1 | CASSQEGDVRNQPQHF | TGCGCCAGCAGCCAAGAAGGGGATGTGAGAAATCAGCCCCAGCATTTT
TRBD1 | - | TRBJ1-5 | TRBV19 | CASSISTGVQPQHF | TGTGCCAGTAGTATATCGACAGGGGTTCAGCCCCAGCATTTT
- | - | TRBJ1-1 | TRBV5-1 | CASSLMGPGTEAFF | TGCGCCAGCAGCTTGATGGGGCCGGGCACTGAAGCTTTCTTT
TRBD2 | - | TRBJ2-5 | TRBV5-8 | CASTQGLAGVGETQYF | TGTGCCAGCACTCAAGGACTAGCGGGAGTCGGAGAGACCCAGTACTTC
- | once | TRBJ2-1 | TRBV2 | CASSGLPGTHHNEQFF | TGTGCCAGCAGTGGACTTCCGGGGACTCACCACAATGAGCAGTTCTTC
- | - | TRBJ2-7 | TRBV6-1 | CASRSYEQYF | TGTGCCAGCAGGAGCTACGAGCAGTACTTC
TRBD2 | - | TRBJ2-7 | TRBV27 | CASRSGTSGTYEQYF | TGTGCCAGCAGGTCCGGGACTAGCGGAACCTACGAGCAGTACTTC
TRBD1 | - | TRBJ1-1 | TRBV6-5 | CASRPAQGAGTEAFF | TGTGCCAGCAGACCGGCACAGGGGGCCGGCACTGAAGCTTTCTTT
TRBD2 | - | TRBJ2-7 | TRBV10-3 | CAIGTNTSLGEQYF | TGTGCCATCGGGACTAACACCTCCCTTGGGGAGCAGTACTTC
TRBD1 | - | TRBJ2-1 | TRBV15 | CATSREQGNEQFF | TGTGCCACCAGCAGAGAACAGGGGAATGAGCAGTTCTTC
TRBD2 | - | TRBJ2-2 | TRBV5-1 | CASSIAGGPGTGELFF | TGCGCCAGCAGCATCGCGGGGGGGCCGGGCACCGGGGAGCTGTTTTTT
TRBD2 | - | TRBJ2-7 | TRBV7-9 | CASSRGKIAGYEQYF | TGTGCCAGCAGCCGGGGGAAGATAGCGGGCTACGAGCAGTACTTC
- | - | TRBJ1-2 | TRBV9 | CASSTNRGGSGYTF | TGTGCCAGCAGCACTAACCGGGGAGGTTCTGGCTACACCTTC
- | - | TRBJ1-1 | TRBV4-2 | CASSHDTEAFF | TGTGCTAGCAGCCACGACACTGAAGCTTTCTTT
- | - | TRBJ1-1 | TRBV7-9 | CASSLDRTANTEAFF | TGTGCCAGCAGCTTAGATAGGACAGCAAACACTGAAGCTTTCTTT
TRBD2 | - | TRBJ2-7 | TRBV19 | CASSISVGTSVSYEQYF | TGTGCCAGTAGTATCTCGGTTGGTACTAGCGTCTCCTACGAGCAGTACTTC
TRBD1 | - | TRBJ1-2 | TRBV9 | CASSVKGGGGGYTF | TGTGCCAGCAGCGTAAAAGGGGGCGGTGGTGGCTACACCTTC
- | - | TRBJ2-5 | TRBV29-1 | CSVEEQGGKKTQYF | TGCAGCGTTGAAGAACAGGGGGGGAAAAAGACCCAGTACTTC
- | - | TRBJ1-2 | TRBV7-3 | CASSQQGRSGYTF | TGTGCCAGCAGCCAACAGGGCCGGAGTGGCTACACCTTC
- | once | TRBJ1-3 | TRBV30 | CAWSVPGGNTIYF | TGTGCCTGGAGTGTACCAGGAGGAAACACCATATATTTT
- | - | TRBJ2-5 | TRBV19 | CASSIEGRGETQYF | TGTGCCAGTAGTATAGAGGGGCGCGGAGAGACCCAGTACTTC
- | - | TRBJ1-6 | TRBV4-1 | CASSQVGPERGSPLHF | TGCGCCAGCAGCCAAGTCGGACCAGAGAGGGGGTCACCCCTCCACTTT
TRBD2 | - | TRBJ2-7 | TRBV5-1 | CASSLEAPAGVYEQYF | TGCGCCAGCAGCTTGGAAGCCCCAGCGGGAGTTTACGAGCAGTACTTC
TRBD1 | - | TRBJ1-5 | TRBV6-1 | CASSEYMGQGAGQPQHF | TGTGCCAGCAGTGAATACATGGGACAGGGGGCGGGGCAGCCCCAGCATTTT
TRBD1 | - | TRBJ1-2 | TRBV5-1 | CASGSNSGTGSYGYTF | TGCGCCAGCGGATCGAACTCCGGGACAGGGAGCTATGGCTACACCTTC
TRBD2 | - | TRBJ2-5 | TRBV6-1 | CASRGGTTETQYF | TGTGCCAGCAGGGGAGGGACTACAGAGACCCAGTACTTC
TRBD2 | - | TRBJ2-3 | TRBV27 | CASSPQTSGGAVDTQYF | TGTGCCAGCAGCCCTCAGACTAGCGGGGGGGCCGTAGATACGCAGTATTTT
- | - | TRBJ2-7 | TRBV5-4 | CASSLGQRDEQYF | TGTGCCAGCAGCTTGGGCCAGCGGGACGAGCAGTACTTC
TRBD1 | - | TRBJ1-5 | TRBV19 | CATENFGTGGDQPQHF | TGTGCCACCGAGAATTTCGGGACAGGGGGCGATCAGCCCCAGCATTTT
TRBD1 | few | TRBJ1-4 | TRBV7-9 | CASSLTTGGFAIEKLFF | TGTGCCAGCAGCCTAACGACAGGGGGGTTCGCGATCGAAAAACTGTTTTTT
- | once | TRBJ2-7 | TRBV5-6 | CASSSGGTSSYEQYF | TGTGCCAGCAGCTCAGGAGGGACGTCTTCCTACGAGCAGTACTTC
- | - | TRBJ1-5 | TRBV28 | CASSSVRGARQPQHF | -
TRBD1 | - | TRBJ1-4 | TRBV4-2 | CASSQGDRVKEKLFF | TGTGCCAGCAGCCAAGGCGACAGGGTAAAAGAAAAACTGTTTTTT
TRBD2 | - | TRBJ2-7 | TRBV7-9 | CASSYRTSGSTEQYF | TGTGCCAGCAGCTACCGGACTAGCGGGAGTACCGAGCAGTACTTC
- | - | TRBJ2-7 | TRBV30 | CAWSVRIEDEQYF | TGTGCCTGGAGTGTACGAATAGAGGACGAGCAGTACTTC
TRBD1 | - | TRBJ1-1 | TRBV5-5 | CASSSLSGGTEAFF | TGTGCCAGCAGCTCATTATCAGGGGGGACTGAAGCTTTCTTT
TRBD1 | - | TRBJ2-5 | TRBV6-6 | CASSSGDRGQETQYF | TGTGCCAGCAGCTCCGGGGACAGGGGGCAAGAGACCCAGTACTTC
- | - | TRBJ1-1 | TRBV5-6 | CASSPPSFARMNTEAFF | TGTGCCAGCAGCCCACCGAGCTTCGCGAGGATGAACACTGAAGCTTTCTTT
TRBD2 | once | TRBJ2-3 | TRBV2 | CASRGTSGGGDTQYF | TGTGCCAGCAGAGGGACTAGCGGGGGGGGAGATACGCAGTATTTT
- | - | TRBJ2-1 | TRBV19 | CASSIQGSYNEQFF | TGTGCCAGTAGTATTCAGGGGTCTTACAATGAGCAGTTCTTC
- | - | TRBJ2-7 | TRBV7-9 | CASSLMAGSYEQYF | TGTGCCAGCAGCTTAATGGCGGGCTCCTACGAGCAGTACTTC
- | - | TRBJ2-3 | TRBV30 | CAWSGGPGTDTQYF | TGTGCCTGGAGCGGGGGGCCGGGGACAGATACGCAGTATTTT
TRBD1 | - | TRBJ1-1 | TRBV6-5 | CASSSQGVLNTEAFF | TGTGCCAGCAGTTCACAGGGGGTACTGAACACTGAAGCTTTCTTT
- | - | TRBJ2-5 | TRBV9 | CASSVETSSLLETQYF | TGTGCCAGCAGCGTAGAGACTTCCAGTTTGTTGGAGACCCAGTACTTC
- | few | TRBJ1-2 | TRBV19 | CASSINGRGSGYTF | TGTGCCAGTAGTATAAACGGCAGGGGAAGTGGCTACACCTTC
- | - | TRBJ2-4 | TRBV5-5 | CASSLGRGGVGDIQYF | TGTGCCAGCAGCTTAGGAAGAGGGGGAGTGGGAGACATTCAGTACTTC
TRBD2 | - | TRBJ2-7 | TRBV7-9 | CASSLYAGGGRSYEQYF | TGTGCCAGCAGCTTATACGCCGGGGGGGGAAGGTCCTACGAGCAGTACTTC
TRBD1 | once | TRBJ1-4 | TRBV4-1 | CASSRQGANEKLFF | TGCGCCAGCAGCCGACAGGGGGCAAACGAAAAACTGTTTTTT
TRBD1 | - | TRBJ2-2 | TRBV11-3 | CASSLGQGKSGELFF | TGTGCCAGCAGCTTAGGACAGGGAAAATCCGGGGAGCTGTTTTTT